This T cell receptor (beta chain) was found in a study of human T cells and chemical hapten exposure. Study summary: Small differences in pooled library volume mainly drove the variation in TCR yields per sample.

The time point is: healthy volunteer bleed at 2 weeks. Unfractionated whole blood yielded the extracted total RNA. Individual cDNA molecules had unique molecular identifiers attached to them by the library. TCRdb called the RACE reads again in MiXCR, with one record for every CDR3 protein. The table includes 130,000 or so distinct CDR3 sequences, approximately 10% detected once. This clonotype was recorded a few times. The sequenced sample was whole blood. The receptor was isolated from a male donor in good health. Some clones in this sample may be carry-over from other donors' samples.

CDR3 residues: CASSVQVAEQYF. DNA of the CDR3: TGTGCCAGCAGCGTACAGGTGGCCGAGCAGTACTTC. J is TRBJ2-7 and V is TRBV14; D may be TRBD1 (5 bases). Trimming left V 5 bases short and J 6 bases short, with 11 bases between. This CDR3 is 12 amino acids long. Germline values: CDR1 SGHDN, CDR2 FVKESK.